At least ten counts were recorded for the clone carrying this TCR beta chain. What it binds is not known. This record belongs to a study of identical twins. Study outcomes and limitations: While abundant cord blood beta clonotypes carried fewer insertions, memory repertoires showed no such pattern.

In germline, CDR1 is MNHEY, CDR2 SMNVEV (reference sequence). Germline trimming cut 3 bases from V and 5 bases from J; bases unmatched to any gene: 12. This CDR3 is 17 amino acids long. TCRdb re-called the 5' RACE reads through MiXCR, storing one row per CDR3 protein. The sample comprises a few hundred thousand distinct CDR3 sequences, roughly 20% of which are singletons, and around 12% rests with the top ten. The chain recombines TRBV27 with TRBJ1-4; 7 nucleotides line up with TRBD1. Source material: naive T cells sorted from blood. The sequence was collected from a man in his forties or fifties in good health. CDR3 amino acids: CASSFEGPGQRNEKLFF. The DNA of the CDR3 is TGTGCCAGCAGTTTTGAGGGACCGGGACAGAGGAATGAAAAACTGTTTTTT. The whole variable domain, filled in from reference TRBV27 and TRBJ1-4, reads EAQVTQNPRYLITVTGKKLTVTCSQNMNHEYMSWYRQDPGLGLRQIYYSMNVEVTDKGDVPEGYKVSRKEKRNFPLILESPSPNQTSLYFCASSFEGPGQRNEKLFFGSGTQLSVL.